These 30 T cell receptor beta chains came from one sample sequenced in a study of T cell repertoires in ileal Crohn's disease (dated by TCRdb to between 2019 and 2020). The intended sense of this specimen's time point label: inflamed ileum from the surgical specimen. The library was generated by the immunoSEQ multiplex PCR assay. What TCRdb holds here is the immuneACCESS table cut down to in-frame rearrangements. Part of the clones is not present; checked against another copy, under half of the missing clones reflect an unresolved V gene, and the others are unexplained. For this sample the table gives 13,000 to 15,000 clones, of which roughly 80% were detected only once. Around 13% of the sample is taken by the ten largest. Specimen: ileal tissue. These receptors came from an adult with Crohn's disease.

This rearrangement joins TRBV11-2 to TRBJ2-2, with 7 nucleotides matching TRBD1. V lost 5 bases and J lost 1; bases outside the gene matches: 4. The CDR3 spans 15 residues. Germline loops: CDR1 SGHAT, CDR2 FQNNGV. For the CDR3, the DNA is TGTGCCAGCAGCCACTGGGACAGGAACACCGGGGAGCTGTTTTTT. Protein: CASSHWDRNTGELFF.

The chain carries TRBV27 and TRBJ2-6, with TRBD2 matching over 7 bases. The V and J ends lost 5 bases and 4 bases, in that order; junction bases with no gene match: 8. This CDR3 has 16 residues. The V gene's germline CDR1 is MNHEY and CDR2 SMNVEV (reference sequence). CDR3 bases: TGTGCCAGCAGTCTGGGAGGGACCAAGGGGGCCAACGTCCTGACTTTC. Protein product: CASSLGGTKGANVLTF.

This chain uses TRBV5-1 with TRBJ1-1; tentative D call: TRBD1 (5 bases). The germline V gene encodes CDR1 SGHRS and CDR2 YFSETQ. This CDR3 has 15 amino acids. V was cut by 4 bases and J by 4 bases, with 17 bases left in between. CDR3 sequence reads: CASSKQDPGGTEAFF. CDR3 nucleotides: TGCGCCAGCAGCAAACAGGACCCGGGGGGCACTGAAGCTTTCTTT.

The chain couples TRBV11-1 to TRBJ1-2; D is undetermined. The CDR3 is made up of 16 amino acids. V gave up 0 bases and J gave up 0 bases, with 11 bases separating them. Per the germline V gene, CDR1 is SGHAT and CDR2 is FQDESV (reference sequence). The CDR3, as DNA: TGTGCCAGCAGCTTAGCTGGGCAGGCACCTAACTATGGCTACACCTTC. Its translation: CASSLAGQAPNYGYTF.

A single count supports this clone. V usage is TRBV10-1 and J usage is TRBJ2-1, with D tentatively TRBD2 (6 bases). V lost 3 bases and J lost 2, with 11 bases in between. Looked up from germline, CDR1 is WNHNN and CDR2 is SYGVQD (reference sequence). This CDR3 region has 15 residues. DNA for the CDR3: TGCGCCAGCAGTGAAACGGGGGTAGCCTACAATGAGCAGTTCTTC. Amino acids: CASSETGVAYNEQFF.

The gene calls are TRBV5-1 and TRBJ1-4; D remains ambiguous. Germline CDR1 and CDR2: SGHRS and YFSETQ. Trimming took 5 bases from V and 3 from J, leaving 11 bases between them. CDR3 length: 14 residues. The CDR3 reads CASRRTDANEKLFF. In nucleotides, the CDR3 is TGCGCCAGCAGACGGACGGACGCTAATGAAAAACTGTTTTTT.

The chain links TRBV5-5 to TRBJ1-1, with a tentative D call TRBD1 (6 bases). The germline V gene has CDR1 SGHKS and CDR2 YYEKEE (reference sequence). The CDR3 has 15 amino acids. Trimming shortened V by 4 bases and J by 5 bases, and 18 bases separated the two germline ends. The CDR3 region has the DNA TGTGCCAGCAGCCAGACGGACAGCCTCTTGACTGAAGCTTTCTTT. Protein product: CASSQTDSLLTEAFF.

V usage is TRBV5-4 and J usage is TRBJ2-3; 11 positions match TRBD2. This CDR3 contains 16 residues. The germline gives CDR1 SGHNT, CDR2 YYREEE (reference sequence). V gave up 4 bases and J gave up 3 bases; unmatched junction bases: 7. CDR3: CASSLKTSGVTDTQYF. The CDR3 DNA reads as TGTGCCAGCAGCCTAAAGACTAGCGGGGTTACAGATACGCAGTATTTT. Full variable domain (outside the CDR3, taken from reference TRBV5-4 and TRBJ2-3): ETGVTQSPTHLIKTRGQQVTLRCSSQSGHNTVSWYQQALGQGPQFIFQYYREEENGRGNFPPRFSGLQFPNYSSELNVNALELDDSALYLCASSLKTSGVTDTQYFGPGTRLTVL.

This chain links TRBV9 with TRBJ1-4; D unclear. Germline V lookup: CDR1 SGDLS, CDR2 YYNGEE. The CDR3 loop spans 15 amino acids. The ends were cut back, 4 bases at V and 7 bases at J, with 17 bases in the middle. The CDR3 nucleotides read TGTGCCAGCAGCCTCCGACTCGGGTTTAGTGAAAAACTGTTTTTT. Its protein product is CASSLRLGFSEKLFF.

The CDR3 loop reads CAQRTGGVVNTIYF. CDR3 nucleotide sequence: TGTGCCCAAAGGACAGGGGGCGTAGTAAACACCATATATTTT. This sequence joins TRBV30 and TRBJ1-3; TRBD1 matches at 11 bases. Germline values: CDR1 GTSNPN, CDR2 SVGIG (reference sequence). The CDR3 consists of 14 residues. Trimming at V came to 8 bases and at J to 6 bases, leaving 9 bases not matched to a gene.

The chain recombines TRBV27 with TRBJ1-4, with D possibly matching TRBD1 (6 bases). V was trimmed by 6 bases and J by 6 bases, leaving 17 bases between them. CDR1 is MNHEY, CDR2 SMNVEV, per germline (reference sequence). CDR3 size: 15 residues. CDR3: CASSPNRVRHEKLFF. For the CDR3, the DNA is TGTGCCAGCAGCCCCAACAGGGTACGGCATGAAAAACTGTTTTTT.

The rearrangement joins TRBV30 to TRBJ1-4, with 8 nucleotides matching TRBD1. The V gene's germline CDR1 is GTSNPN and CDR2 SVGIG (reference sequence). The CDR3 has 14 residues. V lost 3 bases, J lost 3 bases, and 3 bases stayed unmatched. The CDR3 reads CAWSLQGANEKLFF. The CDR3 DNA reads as TGTGCCTGGAGCCTACAGGGGGCTAATGAAAAACTGTTTTTT.

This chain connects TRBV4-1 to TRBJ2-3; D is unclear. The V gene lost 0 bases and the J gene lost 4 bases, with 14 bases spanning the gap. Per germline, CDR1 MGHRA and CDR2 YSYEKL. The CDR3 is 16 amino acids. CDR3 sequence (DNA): TGCGCCAGCAGCCAAGATTTGGACGGCGGAGCAGATACGCAGTATTTT. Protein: CASSQDLDGGADTQYF.

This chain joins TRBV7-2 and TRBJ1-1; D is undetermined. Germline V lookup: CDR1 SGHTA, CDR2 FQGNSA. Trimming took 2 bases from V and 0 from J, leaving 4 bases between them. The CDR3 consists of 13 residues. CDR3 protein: CASSLSLNTEAFF. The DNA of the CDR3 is TGTGCCAGCAGCTTAAGTCTGAACACTGAAGCTTTCTTT.

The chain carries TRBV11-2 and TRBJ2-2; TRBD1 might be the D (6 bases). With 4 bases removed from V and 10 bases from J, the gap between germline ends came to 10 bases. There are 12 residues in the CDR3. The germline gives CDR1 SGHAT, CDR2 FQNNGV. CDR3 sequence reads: CASSSPGQELFF. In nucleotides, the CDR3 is TGTGCCAGCAGCTCCCCGGGACAGGAGCTGTTTTTT.

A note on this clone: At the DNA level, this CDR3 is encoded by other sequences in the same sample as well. The CDR3 DNA reads TGTGCCTGGAGTGTCCTGGGCAGAAACTATGGCTACACCTTC. This translates into CAWSVLGRNYGYTF. The J gene is TRBJ1-2, the V gene TRBV30; unclear D gene. The CDR3 has 14 amino acids. Deletions cut 0 bases from V and 2 bases from J, with 10 bases between. The germline gives CDR1 GTSNPN, CDR2 SVGIG (reference sequence).

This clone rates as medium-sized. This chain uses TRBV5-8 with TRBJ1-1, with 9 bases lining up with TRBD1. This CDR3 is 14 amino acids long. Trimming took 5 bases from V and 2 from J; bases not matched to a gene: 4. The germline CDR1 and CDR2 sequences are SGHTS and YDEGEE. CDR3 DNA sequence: TGTGCCAGCAGGGACAGGGGTTTTAACACTGAAGCTTTCTTT. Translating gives CASRDRGFNTEAFF. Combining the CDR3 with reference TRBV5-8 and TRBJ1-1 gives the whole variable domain EAGVTQSPTHLIKTRGQQATLRCSPISGHTSVYWYQQALGLGLQFLLWYDEGEERNRGNFPPRFSGRQFPNYSSELNVNALELEDSALYLCASRDRGFNTEAFFGQGTRLTVV.

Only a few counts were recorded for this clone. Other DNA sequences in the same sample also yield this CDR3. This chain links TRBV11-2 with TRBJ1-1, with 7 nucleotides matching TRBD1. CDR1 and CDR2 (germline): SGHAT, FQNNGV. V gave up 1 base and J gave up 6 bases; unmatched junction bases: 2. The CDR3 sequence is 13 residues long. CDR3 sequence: CASSLAGGSEAFF. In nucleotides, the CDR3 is TGTGCCAGCAGCTTAGCAGGGGGGTCTGAAGCTTTCTTT.

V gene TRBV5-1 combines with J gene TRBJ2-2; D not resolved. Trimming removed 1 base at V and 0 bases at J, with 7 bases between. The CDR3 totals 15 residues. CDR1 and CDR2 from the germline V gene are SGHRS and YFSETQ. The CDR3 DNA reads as TGCGCCAGCAGCTTGCCGTTCGCGAACACCGGGGAGCTGTTTTTT. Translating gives CASSLPFANTGELFF. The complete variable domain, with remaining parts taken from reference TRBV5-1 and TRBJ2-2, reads KAGVTQTPRYLIKTRGQQVTLSCSPISGHRSVSWYQQTPGQGLQFLFEYFSETQRNKGNFPGRFSGRQFSNSRSEMNVSTLELGDSALYLCASSLPFANTGELFFGEGSRLTVL.

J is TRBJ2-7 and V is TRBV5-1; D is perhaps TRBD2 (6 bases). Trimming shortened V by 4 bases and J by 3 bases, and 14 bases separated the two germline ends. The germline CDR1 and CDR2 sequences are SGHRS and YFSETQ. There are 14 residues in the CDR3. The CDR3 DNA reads TGCGCCAGCAGCCAAAGCGGAGGGGTCTACGAGCAGTACTTC. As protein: CASSQSGGVYEQYF.

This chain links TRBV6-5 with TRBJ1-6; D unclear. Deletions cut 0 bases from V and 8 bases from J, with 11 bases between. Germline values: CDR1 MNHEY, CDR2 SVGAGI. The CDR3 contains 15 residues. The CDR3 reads CASSYSRAGDSPLHF. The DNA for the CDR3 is TGTGCCAGCAGTTACTCGCGGGCCGGGGATTCACCCCTCCACTTT.

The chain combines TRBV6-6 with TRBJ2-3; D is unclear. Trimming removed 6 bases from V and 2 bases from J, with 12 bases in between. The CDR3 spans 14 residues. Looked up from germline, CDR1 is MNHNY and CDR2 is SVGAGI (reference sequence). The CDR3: CASSAPPPTDTQYF. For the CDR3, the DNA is TGTGCCAGCAGCGCGCCCCCCCCCACAGATACGCAGTATTTT.

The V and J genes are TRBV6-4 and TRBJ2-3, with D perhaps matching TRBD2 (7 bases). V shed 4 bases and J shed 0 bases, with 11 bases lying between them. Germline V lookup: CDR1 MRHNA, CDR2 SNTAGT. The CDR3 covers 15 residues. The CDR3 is CASSVRGASTDTQYF. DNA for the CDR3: TGTGCCAGCAGTGTCCGGGGGGCGAGCACAGATACGCAGTATTTT.

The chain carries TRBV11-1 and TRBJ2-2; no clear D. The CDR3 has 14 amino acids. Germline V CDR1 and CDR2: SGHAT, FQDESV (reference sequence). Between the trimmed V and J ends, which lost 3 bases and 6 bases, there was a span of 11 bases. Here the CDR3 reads CASSFGRGPGELFF. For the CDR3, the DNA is TGTGCCAGCAGCTTTGGTCGAGGACCCGGGGAGCTGTTTTTT.

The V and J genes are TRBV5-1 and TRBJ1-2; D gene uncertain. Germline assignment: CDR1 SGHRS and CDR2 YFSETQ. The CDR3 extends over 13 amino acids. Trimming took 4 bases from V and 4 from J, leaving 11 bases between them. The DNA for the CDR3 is TGCGCCAGCAGCCCCCCCTCGGGCTATGGCTACACCTTC. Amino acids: CASSPPSGYGYTF.

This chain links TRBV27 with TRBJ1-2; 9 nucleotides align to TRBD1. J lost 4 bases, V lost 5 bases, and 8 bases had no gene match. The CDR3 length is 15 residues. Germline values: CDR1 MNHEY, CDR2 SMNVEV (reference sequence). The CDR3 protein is CASSLRTGDGYGYTF. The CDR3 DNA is TGTGCCAGCAGTCTCCGGACAGGGGACGGCTATGGCTACACCTTC.

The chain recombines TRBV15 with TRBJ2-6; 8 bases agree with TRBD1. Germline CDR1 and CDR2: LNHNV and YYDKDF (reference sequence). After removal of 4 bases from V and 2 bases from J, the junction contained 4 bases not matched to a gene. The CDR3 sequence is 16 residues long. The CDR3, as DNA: TGTGCCACCAGCAAGGACAGGGAAACTGGGGCCAACGTCCTGACTTTC. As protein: CATSKDRETGANVLTF.

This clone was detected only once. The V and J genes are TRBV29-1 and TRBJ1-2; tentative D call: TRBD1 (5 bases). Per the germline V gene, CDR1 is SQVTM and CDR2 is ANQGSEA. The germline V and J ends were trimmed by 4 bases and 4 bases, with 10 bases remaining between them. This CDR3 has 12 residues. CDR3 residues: CSVVWQGYGYTF. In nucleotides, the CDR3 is TGCAGCGTTGTCTGGCAGGGCTATGGCTACACCTTC.

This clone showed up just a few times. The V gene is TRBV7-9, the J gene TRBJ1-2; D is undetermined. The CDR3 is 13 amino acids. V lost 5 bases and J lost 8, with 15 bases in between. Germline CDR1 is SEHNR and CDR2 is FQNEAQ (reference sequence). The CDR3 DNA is TGTGCCAGCAGCCCCAGTAATCCTGACGGCTACACCTTC. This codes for CASSPSNPDGYTF.

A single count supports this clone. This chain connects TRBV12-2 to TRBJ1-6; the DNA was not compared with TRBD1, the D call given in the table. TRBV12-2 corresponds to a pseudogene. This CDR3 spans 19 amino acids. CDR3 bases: TGTGCAAGTCGCTTTAAAGCCACCGGGACAGGGGACTATAATTCACCCCTCCACTTT. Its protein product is CASRFKATGTGDYNSPLHF.